What follows is one T cell receptor beta chain and its context. This specimen comes from a study of blood T cell repertoires in COVID-19. Study-wide context: COVID-19 samples, acute and convalescent, were from the United States, Italy and Spain.

Patients from Seattle were sampled longitudinally, starting during active infection. Assay: immunoSEQ multiplex PCR; the TCRdb copy retains only in-frame clones and omits some. The table has about 480,000 clones, roughly 89% seen once. In germline, CDR1 is SGHTA, CDR2 FQGTGA. Trimming cost V 5 bases and J 4 bases; bases outside gene matches: 2. This CDR3 has 15 amino acids. This TCR came from a man younger than 35 with COVID-19, enrolled during active disease. Sample: peripheral blood. This chain uses TRBV7-3 with TRBJ2-1; 13 bases match TRBD2. The CDR3 loop is CASSPGLAGYNEQFF. Written as DNA, the CDR3 is TGTGCCAGCAGCCCGGGACTAGCGGGGTACAATGAGCAGTTCTTC. Looking up the rest from reference TRBV7-3 and TRBJ2-1 gives the full variable domain: GAGVSQTPSNKVTEKGKYVELRCDPISGHTALYWYRQSLGQGPEFLIYFQGTGAADDSGLPNDRFFAVRPEGSVSTLKIQRTERGDSAVYLCASSPGLAGYNEQFFGPGTRLTVL.